A single sample is the source of the 8 T cell receptor beta chains below, sequenced in a study of blood T cells in healthy people across ages (dated by TCRdb to the mid-2010s). Library method: 5' RACE. The reads were generated on an Illumina HiSeq 2500. The second PCR ran for about 6 to 12 cycles and used a J-beta primer mix along with a sample-barcoded 5' primer. TCRdb itself trimmed the public reads at Q25 with fastp, ran MiXCR and retained productive beta chains. When rows share a CDR3 protein, they turn into one entry using the most common DNA and genes. The table for this sample lists 1.5 million to 2 million distinct CDR3 sequences; roughly 27% of them were counted only once. The biggest ten clones account for roughly 8.2% of the sample. The specimen sequenced was blood. Receptors were obtained from a woman in her 30s in good health.

This clonotype was observed a handful of times. This chain uses TRBV6-5 with TRBJ1-5; no clear D. V was shortened by 6 bases and J by 5 bases, with 14 bases between the two germline ends. CDR3 length: 14 residues. Germline CDR1 MNHEY, CDR2 SVGAGI. CDR3 bases: TGTGCCAGCAGCAACCGCGGGTTTGATCAGCCCCAGCATTTT. Encoded protein: CASSNRGFDQPQHF.

This clonotype was recorded many times. This sequence joins TRBV29-1 and TRBJ2-7, with 9 bases aligning to TRBD1. The CDR3 is 14 amino acids. Germline assignment: CDR1 SQVTM and CDR2 ANQGSEA. Germline trimming cut 4 bases from V and 2 bases from J; bases unmatched to any gene: 6. In DNA, the CDR3 is TGCAGCGTTGCGCCGGGACAGGGACCCTACGAGCAGTACTTC. This encodes CSVAPGQGPYEQYF.

This clonotype was found a few times. The genes are TRBV5-1 and TRBJ2-1; D is possibly TRBD2 (5 bases). V was shortened by 6 bases and J by 4 bases, with 11 bases between the two germline ends. Germline lookup yields CDR1 SGHRS and CDR2 YFSETQ. CDR3 length equals 13 residues. For the CDR3, the DNA is TGCGCCAGCAAGGCGGAGCGGTACAATGAGCAGTTCTTC. Its protein product is CASKAERYNEQFF.

The V gene is TRBV5-1, the J gene TRBJ2-1, with 8 bases lining up with TRBD2. This CDR3 comprises 17 residues. V shed 2 bases and J 0 bases; nucleotides not matched to a gene: 7. Germline CDR1 is SGHRS and CDR2 is YFSETQ. CDR3 nucleotide sequence: TGCGCCAGCAGCTTATCTCTCGGGGGGGTCTCCTACAATGAGCAGTTCTTC. Its translation: CASSLSLGGVSYNEQFF.

The CDR3 sequence is CASSCSFPGNEQFF. The CDR3 nucleotides are TGTGCCAGCAGTTGCAGTTTTCCTGGGAATGAGCAGTTCTTC. V gene TRBV12-3 or TRBV12-4 combines with J gene TRBJ2-1, with no clear D. Trimming took off 4 bases at V and 7 bases at J, with 14 bases between the two ends. The CDR3 runs to 14 residues.

This clonotype has just a few counts. The rearrangement links TRBV28 to TRBJ2-1, with 7 bases that match TRBD1. The length of the CDR3 is 15 residues. Germline assignment: CDR1 MDHEN and CDR2 SYDVKM. The V gene end was trimmed by 10 bases and the J gene end by 2 bases; junction bases not matched to a gene: 11. Written as DNA, the CDR3 is TGTGCCATCCAAGGGGGCGTCCTGGCCTACAATGAGCAGTTCTTC. Translated: CAIQGGVLAYNEQFF.

Ten or more counts support this clonotype. This chain connects TRBV5-1 to TRBJ2-1; D perhaps matches TRBD2 (5 bases). The CDR3 is 15 amino acids. V was clipped by 2 bases and J by 8 bases, with 17 bases between them. Germline CDR1 and CDR2: SGHRS and YFSETQ. CDR3 protein: CASSFLPDLRDEQFF. The CDR3, as DNA: TGCGCCAGCAGCTTCTTACCCGACTTGAGGGATGAGCAGTTCTTC. The full variable domain, rest sourced from reference TRBV5-1 and TRBJ2-1, is KAGVTQTPRYLIKTRGQQVTLSCSPISGHRSVSWYQQTPGQGLQFLFEYFSETQRNKGNFPGRFSGRQFSNSRSEMNVSTLELGDSALYLCASSFLPDLRDEQFFGPGTRLTVL.

In its sample, this clonotype was seen a few times. The chain has TRBV27 and TRBJ2-3; 8 bases line up with TRBD2. Trimming at V came to 7 bases and at J to 4 bases, leaving 10 bases not matched to a gene. Germline V gene lookup returns CDR1 MNHEY and CDR2 SMNVEV (reference sequence). The CDR3 runs to 15 residues. The CDR3 is CASTPGGVGADTQYF. The DNA of the CDR3 is TGTGCCAGCACTCCGGGGGGGGTGGGGGCAGATACGCAGTATTTT.